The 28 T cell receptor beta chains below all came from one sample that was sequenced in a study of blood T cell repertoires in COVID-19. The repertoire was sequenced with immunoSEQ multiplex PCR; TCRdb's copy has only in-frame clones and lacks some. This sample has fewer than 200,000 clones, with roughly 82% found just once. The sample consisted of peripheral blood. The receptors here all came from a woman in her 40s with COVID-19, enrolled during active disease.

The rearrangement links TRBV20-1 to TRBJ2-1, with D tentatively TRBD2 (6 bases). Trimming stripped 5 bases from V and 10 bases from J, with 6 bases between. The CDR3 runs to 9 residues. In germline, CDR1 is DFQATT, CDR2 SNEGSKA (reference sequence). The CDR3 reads CSAGLEQFF. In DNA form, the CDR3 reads TGCAGTGCTGGACTAGAGCAGTTCTTC.

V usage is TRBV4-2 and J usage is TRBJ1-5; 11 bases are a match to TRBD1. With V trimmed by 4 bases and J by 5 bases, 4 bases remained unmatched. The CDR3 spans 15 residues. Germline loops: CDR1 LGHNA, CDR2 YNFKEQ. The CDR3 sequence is CASSRGQGDDQPQHF. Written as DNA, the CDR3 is TGTGCCAGCAGCCGGGGACAGGGGGACGATCAGCCCCAGCATTTT.

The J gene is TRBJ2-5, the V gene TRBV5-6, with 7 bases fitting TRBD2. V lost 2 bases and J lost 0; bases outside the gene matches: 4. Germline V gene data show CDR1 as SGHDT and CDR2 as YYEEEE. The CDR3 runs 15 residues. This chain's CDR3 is CASSLRAGYQETQYF. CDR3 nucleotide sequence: TGTGCCAGCAGCTTACGAGCGGGGTACCAAGAGACCCAGTACTTC.

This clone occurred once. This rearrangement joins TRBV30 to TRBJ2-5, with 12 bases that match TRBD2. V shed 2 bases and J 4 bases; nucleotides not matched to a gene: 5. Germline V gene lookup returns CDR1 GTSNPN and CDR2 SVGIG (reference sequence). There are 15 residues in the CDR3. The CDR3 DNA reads TGTGCCTGGAGTCAGACTAGCGGGAGTCGAGAGACCCAGTACTTC. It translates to CAWSQTSGSRETQYF.

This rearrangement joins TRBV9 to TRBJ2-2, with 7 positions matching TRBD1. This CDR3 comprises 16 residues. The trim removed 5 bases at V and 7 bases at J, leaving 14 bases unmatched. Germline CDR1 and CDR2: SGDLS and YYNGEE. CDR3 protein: CASSRHRGKEVGELFF. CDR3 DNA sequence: TGTGCCAGCAGTCGCCACAGGGGAAAGGAGGTCGGGGAGCTGTTTTTT.

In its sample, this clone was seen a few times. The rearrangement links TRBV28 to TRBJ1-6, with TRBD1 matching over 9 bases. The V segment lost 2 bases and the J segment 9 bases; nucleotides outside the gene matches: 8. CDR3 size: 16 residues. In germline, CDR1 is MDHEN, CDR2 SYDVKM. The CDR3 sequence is CASSLVQGASRSPLHF. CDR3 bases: TGTGCCAGCAGTTTAGTACAGGGGGCTTCGCGTTCACCCCTCCACTTT.

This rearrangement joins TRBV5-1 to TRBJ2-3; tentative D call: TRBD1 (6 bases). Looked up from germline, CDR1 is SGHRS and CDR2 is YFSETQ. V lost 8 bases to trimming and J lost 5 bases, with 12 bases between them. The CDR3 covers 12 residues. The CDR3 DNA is TGCGCCAGTCATACAGGGTTAGATACGCAGTATTTT. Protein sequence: CASHTGLDTQYF. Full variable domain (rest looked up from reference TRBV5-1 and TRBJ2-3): KAGVTQTPRYLIKTRGQQVTLSCSPISGHRSVSWYQQTPGQGLQFLFEYFSETQRNKGNFPGRFSGRQFSNSRSEMNVSTLELGDSALYLCASHTGLDTQYFGPGTRLTVL.

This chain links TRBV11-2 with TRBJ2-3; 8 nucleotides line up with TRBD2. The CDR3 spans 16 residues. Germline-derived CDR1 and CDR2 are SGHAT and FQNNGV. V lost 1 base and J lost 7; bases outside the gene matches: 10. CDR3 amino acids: CASSLGSGSPAYTQYF. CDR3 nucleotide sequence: TGTGCCAGCAGCTTAGGAAGCGGGAGCCCCGCATATACGCAGTATTTT.

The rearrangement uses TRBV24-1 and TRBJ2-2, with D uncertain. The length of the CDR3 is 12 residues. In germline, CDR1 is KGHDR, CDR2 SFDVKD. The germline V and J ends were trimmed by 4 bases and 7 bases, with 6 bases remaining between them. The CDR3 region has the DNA TGTGCCACCAGTGACTCGGTCGGGGAGCTGTTTTTT. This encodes CATSDSVGELFF.

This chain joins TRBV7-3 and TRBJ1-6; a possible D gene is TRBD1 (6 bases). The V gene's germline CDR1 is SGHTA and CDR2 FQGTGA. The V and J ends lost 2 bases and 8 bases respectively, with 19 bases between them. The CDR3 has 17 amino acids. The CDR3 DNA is TGTGCCAGCAGCTTACGGGGGGCGCCGGGGATGTATTCACCCCTCCACTTT. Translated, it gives CASSLRGAPGMYSPLHF.

In nucleotides, the CDR3 is TGTGCCAGCAGTGAAGCAGGAGGCGGGTGGACAGGGACTGAAGCTTTCTTT. Its protein is CASSEAGGGWTGTEAFF. This chain joins TRBV6-1 and TRBJ1-1, with 8 bases lining up with TRBD1. The V and J ends lost 0 bases and 5 bases, in that order; junction bases with no gene match: 11. Germline values: CDR1 MNHNS, CDR2 SASEGT. The CDR3 has 17 residues.

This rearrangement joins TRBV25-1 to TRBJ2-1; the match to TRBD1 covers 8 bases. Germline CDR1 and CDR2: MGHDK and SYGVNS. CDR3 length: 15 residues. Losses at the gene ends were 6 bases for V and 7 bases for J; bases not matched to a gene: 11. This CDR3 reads CASRDETGVGNEQFF. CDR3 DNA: TGTGCCAGCAGGGACGAGACAGGGGTAGGGAATGAGCAGTTCTTC.

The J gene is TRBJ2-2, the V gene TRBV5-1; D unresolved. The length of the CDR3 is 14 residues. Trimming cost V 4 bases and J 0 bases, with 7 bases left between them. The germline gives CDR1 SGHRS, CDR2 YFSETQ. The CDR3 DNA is TGCGCCAGCAGCGCGGAGACGAACACCGGGGAGCTGTTTTTT. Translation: CASSAETNTGELFF. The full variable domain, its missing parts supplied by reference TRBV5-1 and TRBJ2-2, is KAGVTQTPRYLIKTRGQQVTLSCSPISGHRSVSWYQQTPGQGLQFLFEYFSETQRNKGNFPGRFSGRQFSNSRSEMNVSTLELGDSALYLCASSAETNTGELFFGEGSRLTVL.

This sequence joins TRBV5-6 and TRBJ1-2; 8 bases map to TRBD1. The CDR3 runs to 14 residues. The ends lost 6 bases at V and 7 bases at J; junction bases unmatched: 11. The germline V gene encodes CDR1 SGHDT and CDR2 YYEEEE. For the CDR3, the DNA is TGTGCCAGCACCCGAGGACAGGGAGTCTTTGGCTACACCTTC. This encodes CASTRGQGVFGYTF.

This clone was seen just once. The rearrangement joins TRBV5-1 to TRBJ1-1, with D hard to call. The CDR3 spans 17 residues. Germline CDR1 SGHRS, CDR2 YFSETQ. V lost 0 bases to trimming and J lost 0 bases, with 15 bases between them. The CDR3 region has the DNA TGCGCCAGCAGCTTGGAAAGGAGTTCCCGCATGAACACTGAAGCTTTCTTT. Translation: CASSLERSSRMNTEAFF.

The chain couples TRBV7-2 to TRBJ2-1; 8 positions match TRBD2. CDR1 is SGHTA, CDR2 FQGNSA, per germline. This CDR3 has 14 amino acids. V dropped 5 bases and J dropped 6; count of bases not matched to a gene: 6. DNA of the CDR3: TGTGCCAGCAGCACACCCGGGACTAGCAATGAGCAGTTCTTC. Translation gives CASSTPGTSNEQFF.

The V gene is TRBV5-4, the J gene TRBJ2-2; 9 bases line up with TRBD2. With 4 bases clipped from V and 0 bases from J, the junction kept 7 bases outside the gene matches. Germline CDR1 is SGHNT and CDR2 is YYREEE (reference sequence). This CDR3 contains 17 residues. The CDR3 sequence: CASSPAAGGPNTGELFF. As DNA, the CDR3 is TGTGCCAGCAGCCCGGCGGCGGGAGGGCCGAACACCGGGGAGCTGTTTTTT.

The CDR3 DNA sequence: TGTGCCAGCAGGCACAACGGACAGGAAAATTCACCCCTCCACTTT. It translates to CASRHNGQENSPLHF. The rearrangement links TRBV6-4 to TRBJ1-6; TRBD1 matches 7 bases. The J segment lost 7 bases and the V segment lost 6 bases, leaving 9 bases of the junction unmatched. In germline, CDR1 is MRHNA, CDR2 SNTAGT. The CDR3 length is 15 residues.

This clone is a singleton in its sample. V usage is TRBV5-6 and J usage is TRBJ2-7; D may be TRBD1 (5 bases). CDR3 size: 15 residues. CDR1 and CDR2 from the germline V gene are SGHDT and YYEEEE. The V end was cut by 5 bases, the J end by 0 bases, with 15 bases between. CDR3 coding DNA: TGTGCCAGCAGTACGATAGGGGAAATCTCCTACGAGCAGTACGTC. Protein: CASSTIGEISYEQYV.

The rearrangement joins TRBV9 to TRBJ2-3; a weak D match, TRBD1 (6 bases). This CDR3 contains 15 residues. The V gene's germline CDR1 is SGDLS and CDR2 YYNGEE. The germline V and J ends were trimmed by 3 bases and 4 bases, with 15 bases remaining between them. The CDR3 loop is CASSEGNRVPDTQYF. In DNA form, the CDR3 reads TGTGCCAGCAGCGAAGGAAACAGGGTCCCAGATACGCAGTATTTT.

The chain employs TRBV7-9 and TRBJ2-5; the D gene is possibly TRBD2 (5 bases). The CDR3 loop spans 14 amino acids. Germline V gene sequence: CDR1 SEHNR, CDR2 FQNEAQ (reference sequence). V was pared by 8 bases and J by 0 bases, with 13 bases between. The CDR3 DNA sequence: TGTGCCAGCGAAGCTAGCTTGTACCAAGAGACCCAGTACTTC. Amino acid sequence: CASEASLYQETQYF.

The CDR3 sequence is CASSQDRGFSWGEQFF. In DNA, the CDR3 is TGTGCCAGCAGTCAGGACAGGGGTTTCTCATGGGGTGAGCAGTTCTTC. This rearrangement joins TRBV7-9 to TRBJ2-1; 9 bases map to TRBD1. The junction had 15 bases not matched to a gene; V was cut back by 6 bases and J by 9 bases. The CDR3 consists of 16 residues. The germline V gene encodes CDR1 SEHNR and CDR2 FQNEAQ (reference sequence).

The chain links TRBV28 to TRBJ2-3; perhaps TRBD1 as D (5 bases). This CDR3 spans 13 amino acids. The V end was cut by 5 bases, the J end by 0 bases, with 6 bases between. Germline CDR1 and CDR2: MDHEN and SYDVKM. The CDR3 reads CASSRTSTDTQYF. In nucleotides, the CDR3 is TGTGCCAGCAGTCGGACAAGCACAGATACGCAGTATTTT.

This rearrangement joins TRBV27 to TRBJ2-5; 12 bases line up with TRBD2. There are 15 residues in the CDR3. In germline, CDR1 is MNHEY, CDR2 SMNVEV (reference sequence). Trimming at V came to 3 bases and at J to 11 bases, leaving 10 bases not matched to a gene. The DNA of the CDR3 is TGTGCCAGCAGTTTTATGGCTAGCGGGAGGGCGAGGCAGTACTTC. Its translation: CASSFMASGRARQYF.

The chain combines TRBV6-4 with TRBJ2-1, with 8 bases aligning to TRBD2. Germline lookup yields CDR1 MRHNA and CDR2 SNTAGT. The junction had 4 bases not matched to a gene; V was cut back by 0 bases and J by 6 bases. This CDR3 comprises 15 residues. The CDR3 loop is CASSDSPGTSNEQFF. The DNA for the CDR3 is TGTGCCAGCAGTGACTCCCCCGGGACTAGCAATGAGCAGTTCTTC.

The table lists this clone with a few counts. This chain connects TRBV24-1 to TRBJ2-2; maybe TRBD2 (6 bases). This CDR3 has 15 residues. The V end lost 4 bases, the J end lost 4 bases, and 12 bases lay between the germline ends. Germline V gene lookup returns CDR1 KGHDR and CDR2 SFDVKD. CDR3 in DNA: TGTGCCACCAGTGACCCGATGGGGGGCACCGGGGAGCTGTTTTTT. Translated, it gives CATSDPMGGTGELFF.

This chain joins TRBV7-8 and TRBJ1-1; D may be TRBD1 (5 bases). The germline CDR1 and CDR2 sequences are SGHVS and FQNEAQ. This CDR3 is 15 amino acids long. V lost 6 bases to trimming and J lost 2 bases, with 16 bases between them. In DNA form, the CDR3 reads TGTGCCAGCAGACTTACCGACAGCCAAAACACTGAAGCTTTCTTT. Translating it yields CASRLTDSQNTEAFF.

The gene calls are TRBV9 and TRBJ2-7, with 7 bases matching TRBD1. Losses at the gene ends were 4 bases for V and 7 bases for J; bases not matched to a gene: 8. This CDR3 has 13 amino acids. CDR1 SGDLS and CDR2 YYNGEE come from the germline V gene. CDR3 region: CASSKTSGGEQYF. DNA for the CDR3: TGTGCCAGCAGCAAAACATCAGGGGGAGAGCAGTACTTC.